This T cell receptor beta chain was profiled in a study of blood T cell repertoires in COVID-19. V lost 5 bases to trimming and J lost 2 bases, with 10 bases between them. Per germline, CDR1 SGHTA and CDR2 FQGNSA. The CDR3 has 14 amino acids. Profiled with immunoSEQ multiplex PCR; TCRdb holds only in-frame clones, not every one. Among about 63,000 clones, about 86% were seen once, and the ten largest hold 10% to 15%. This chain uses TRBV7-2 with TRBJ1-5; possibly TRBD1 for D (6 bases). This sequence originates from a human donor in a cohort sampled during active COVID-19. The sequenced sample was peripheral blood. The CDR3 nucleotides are TGTGCCAGCAGCCTCCGACAGGGCAATCAGCCCCAGCATTTT. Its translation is CASSLRQGNQPQHF.